Following are 6 T cell receptor beta chains from one sample sequenced in a study of cytomegalovirus exposure and HLA in healthy donors. Both 60 Vbeta primers and 13 Jbeta primers went into the PCR. Profiling relied on immunoSEQ multiplex PCR, and the TCRdb table lists in-frame clones only, not all of them. This sample has around 130,000 clones, with about 81% found just once. Material for sequencing was PBMCs. The receptor source for this set is a woman aged 40 to 55 in good health and CMV-seropositive.

The chain uses TRBV20-1 and TRBJ2-4; no reliable D call. The CDR3 length is 11 residues. Germline assignment: CDR1 DFQATT and CDR2 SNEGSKA (reference sequence). Deletions cut 7 bases from V and 2 bases from J, with 6 bases between. Here the CDR3 reads CSGAPKNIQYF. CDR3 nucleotides: TGCAGTGGGGCCCCCAAAAACATTCAGTACTTC.

This clone was counted only a few times. The V and J genes are TRBV7-2 and TRBJ2-1, with 8 bases matching TRBD2. The CDR3 totals 17 residues. J gave up 0 bases and V 5 bases, and 9 bases lay outside the gene matches. Germline V CDR1 and CDR2: SGHTA, FQGNSA. The CDR3 protein is CASSPRTSSSSYNEQFF. In DNA form, the CDR3 reads TGTGCCAGCAGCCCCCGGACTAGCAGTAGCTCCTACAATGAGCAGTTCTTC.

V is TRBV7-3 and J is TRBJ2-7; 8 bases line up with TRBD1. The CDR3 has 13 amino acids. Germline-derived CDR1 and CDR2 are SGHTA and FQGTGA. The J segment lost 6 bases and the V segment lost 5 bases, leaving 6 bases of the junction unmatched. CDR3 bases: TGTGCCAGCAGCCGGGACAGGATCGGCGAGCAGTACTTC. It translates to CASSRDRIGEQYF.

The rearrangement uses TRBV30 and TRBJ2-7; 8 bases fit TRBD1. The V gene's germline CDR1 is GTSNPN and CDR2 SVGIG (reference sequence). With V trimmed by 5 bases and J by 4 bases, 7 bases remained unmatched. There are 13 residues in the CDR3. CDR3 in amino acids: CAWPAGGAYEQYF. The CDR3 DNA sequence: TGTGCCTGGCCTGCAGGGGGCGCGTACGAGCAGTACTTC. Full variable domain (rest looked up from reference TRBV30 and TRBJ2-7): SQTIHQWPATLVQPVGSPLSLECTVEGTSNPNLYWYRQAAGRGLQLLFYSVGIGQISSEVPQNLSASRPQDRQFILSSKKLLLSDSGFYLCAWPAGGAYEQYFGPGTRLTVT.

The rearrangement links TRBV6-5 to TRBJ2-1; TRBD1 is a possible D gene (5 bases). V gave up 0 bases and J gave up 6 bases, with 15 bases separating them. This CDR3 region has 16 residues. Per the germline V gene, CDR1 is MNHEY and CDR2 is SVGAGI. In DNA form, the CDR3 reads TGTGCCAGCAGTTACTCGTCCAGCCTAGGGGCCAATGAGCAGTTCTTC. As protein: CASSYSSSLGANEQFF.

This clone was seen a single time. The chain links TRBV9 to TRBJ1-1, with D possibly matching TRBD1 (6 bases). The V end lost 7 bases, the J end lost 0 bases, and 7 bases lay between the germline ends. Germline V gene data show CDR1 as SGDLS and CDR2 as YYNGEE. The CDR3 loop spans 12 amino acids. CDR3 in DNA: TGTGCCAGCGGGGGCATGAACACTGAAGCTTTCTTT. It encodes CASGGMNTEAFF. Drawing the rest from reference TRBV9 and TRBJ1-1, the complete variable domain is DSGVTQTPKHLITATGQRVTLRCSPRSGDLSVYWYQQSLDQGLQFLIQYYNGEERAKGNILERFSAQQFPDLHSELNLSSLELGDSALYFCASGGMNTEAFFGQGTRLTVV.